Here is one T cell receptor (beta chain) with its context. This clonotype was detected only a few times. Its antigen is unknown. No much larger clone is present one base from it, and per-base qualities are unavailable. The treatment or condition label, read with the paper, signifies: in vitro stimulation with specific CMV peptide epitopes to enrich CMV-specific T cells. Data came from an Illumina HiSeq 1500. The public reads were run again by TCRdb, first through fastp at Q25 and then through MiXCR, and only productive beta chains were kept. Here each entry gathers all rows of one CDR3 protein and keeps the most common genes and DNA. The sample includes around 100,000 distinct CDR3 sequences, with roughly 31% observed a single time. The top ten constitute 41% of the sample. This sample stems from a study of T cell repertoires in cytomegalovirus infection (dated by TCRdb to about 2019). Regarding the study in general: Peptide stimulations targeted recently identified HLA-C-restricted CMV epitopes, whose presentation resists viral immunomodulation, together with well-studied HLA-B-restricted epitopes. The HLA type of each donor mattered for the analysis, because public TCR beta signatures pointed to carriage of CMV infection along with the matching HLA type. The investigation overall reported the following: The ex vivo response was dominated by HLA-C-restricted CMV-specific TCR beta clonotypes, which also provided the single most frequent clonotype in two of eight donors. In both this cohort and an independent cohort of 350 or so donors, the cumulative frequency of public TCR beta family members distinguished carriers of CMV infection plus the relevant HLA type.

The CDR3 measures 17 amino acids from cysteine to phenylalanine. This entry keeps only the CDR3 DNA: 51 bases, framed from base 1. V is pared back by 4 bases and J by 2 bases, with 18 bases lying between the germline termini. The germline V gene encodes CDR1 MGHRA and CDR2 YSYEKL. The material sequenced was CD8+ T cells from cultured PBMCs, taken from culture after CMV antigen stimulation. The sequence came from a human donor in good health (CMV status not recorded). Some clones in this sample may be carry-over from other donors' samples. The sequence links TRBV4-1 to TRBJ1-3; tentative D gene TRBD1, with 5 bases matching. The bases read TGCGCCAGCAGCCCTCTTGCCGACAGTAACCCTGGAAACACCATATATTTT. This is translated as CASSPLADSNPGNTIYF.